This T cell receptor (beta chain) was obtained from a study of shared clonotypes between healthy human individuals (TCRdb year 2020). With regard to the full study: A couple of women and three men aged 18 to 49 years were included in the cohort. For each donor, three plates each were used for CD4 naive and CD4 memory, two plates were used for CD8 naive, and one plate was used for CD8 memory. To estimate repertoire size and how much clonotypes are shared between individuals, the study performed deep sequencing of blood TCR repertoires from 4 to 6 healthy adults. To increase sequencing depth and limit assay-specific biases, different laboratories used diverse techniques to prepare libraries and sequence TCR repertoires. Between about 0.85 and 10 billion PBMCs per donor were obtained by leukapheresis.

The junction shows trimming of 0 bases on V and 3 bases on J, plus 9 bases between the germline ends. The CDR3 measures 15 amino acids from cysteine to phenylalanine. Only CDR3 DNA remains: 45 bases, in frame from the first base. Per the germline V gene, MGHRA is the CDR1 and YSYEKL is the CDR2. Donors were healthy HIV-negative adults with no recently reported acute infections or vaccinations. All donors were Caucasian adults living in Nashville, Tennessee, USA. CD4+ T cells were enriched through magnetic negative selection, after which naive cells were positively selected on CD45RA and the remaining negative fraction served as the memory subset. Blood was obtained by leukapheresis, after which PBMCs were separated by Ficoll-Histopaque density gradient centrifugation and cryopreserved in liquid nitrogen vapor phase. Purity and quantity of every magnetically sorted T cell population were checked by analytical flow cytometry. Genomic DNA was isolated from every sorted fraction and measured by UV absorbance on a Nanodrop 2000c.

Using the deep immunoSEQ assay, multiplex PCR amplified TCR CDR3 regions from genomic DNA. Extracted genomic DNA from each cell subset was spread evenly across all wells of several immunoSEQ 96-well plates, with each plate serving as a replicate. Each replicate PCR for sorted subsets received about 200 ng genomic DNA, equal to roughly 30,000 T cell genomes. Purified libraries were quantified with a Qubit 3.0 fluorometer, sized on a Bioanalyzer 2100, and re-quantified with the KAPA Library Quantification kit. Every immunoSEQ 96-well plate was sequenced on a separate single-read 150-cycle Illumina NextSeq 550 flow cell. Processing in the source paper ran as follows. The immunoSEQ output contained only junctional sequences without quality scores, so filtering could not match that applied to full-length reads. To assign V/J genes and CDR3, sequences were annotated against IMGT germline references using PyIR, a Python wrapper for IgBLAST v1.9. Reads with weak V/J assignments (E-value above 1e-6), missing CDR3, stop codons, out-of-frame junctions, or ambiguous translated residues were removed. V3J clonotypes were defined as sequences sharing the same inferred V gene, J gene, and CDR3 amino acid sequence. To compute the percentage overlap between repertoires, the number of shared unique clonotypes was divided by the size of the smaller repertoire. Repertoire richness was assessed with RTK rarefaction, the Chao1 estimator, and Recon v2.1 estimates of unobserved clonotypes. For all TCRbeta clonotypes obtained by the gDNA method from a handful of donors, generation probabilities were computed with OLGA. TCRdb mirrors the immuneACCESS table, restricted to in-frame sequences. Some clones are absent from its copies; in checked studies, under half trace to an unresolved V gene, and the reason for the others is unknown. V, J and clone size reflect that table, while D and trimming were determined from the DNA. Present in this sample are approximately 1.1 million clones, approximately 80% of which were seen just once. The ten top clones hold roughly 0.56% of the sample.

With regard to this clone: The specificity of this receptor is unknown. No base quality values were provided; no much bigger clone lies one nucleotide off.

Paper-wide results and their limitations: Across a few donors, around 5% of naive CD4, roughly 3.8% of naive CD8, roughly 2.3% of memory CD4, and roughly 0.4% of memory CD8 clonotypes were shared. Incomplete sequencing was indicated by rarefaction of sorted-subset datasets, despite the large sequencing depth. Pairwise subsampling indicated that sequencing depth was expected to affect the degree of clonotype sharing among donors. Because the study included only a small number of donors, the genetic and exposure-history diversity represented was limited. Sampling was restricted to blood, and TCR repertoires in tissues likely differ from the TCR repertoires found in blood. Naive subsets generally had larger estimated clonotype richness than memory subsets did. Compared with non-shared clonotypes, the clonotypes found in all four sorted-subset donors had higher generation probabilities.

The specimen was memory CD4+ T cells from PBMCs. The sample's cell subset or site label, in plain terms: CD45RA-negative fraction. The chain uses TRBV4-1 and TRBJ1-3; TRBD1 is possibly the D segment (5 matching bases). The origin of this receptor is a man aged 18 to 30 in good health. Some clones in this sample may be carry-over from other donors' samples. Here the CDR3 is given as CASSQDRGVGNTIYF. The nucleotides are TGCGCCAGCAGCCAAGATCGAGGGGTTGGAAACACCATATATTTT.